This T cell receptor beta chain stems from a study of cytomegalovirus exposure and HLA in healthy donors. Study-wide findings and caveats: Trimming of TCR beta V- and J-genes showed a link, identified in a later analysis, to a missense DCLRE1C variant.

Points on this clone: Its specificity is unknown.

The V gene lost 5 bases and the J gene lost 3 bases, with 8 bases spanning the gap. Germline CDR1 SGHVS, CDR2 FQNEAQ. CDR3 length: 12 amino acids. The PCR made use of 60 Vbeta and 13 Jbeta primers. Clones were sequenced by immunoSEQ multiplex PCR, and TCRdb holds only the in-frame ones, with some missing. The sample carries around 140,000 clones, just under 75% recorded once. The sequenced material came from PBMCs. V and J are TRBV7-8 and TRBJ2-7; the D is unclear. The sequence derives from a woman aged 18-35 years in good health and CMV-seronegative. This chain's CDR3 is CASSPIDYEQYF. The DNA of the CDR3 is TGTGCCAGCAGCCCGATAGACTACGAGCAGTACTTC.